This TCR beta chain was observed in a study of blood T cells in healthy people across ages. This clonotype was detected many times. A second PCR of roughly 7 to 11 cycles used a sample-barcoded 5' primer and a J-beta primer mix. TCRdb passed the 5' RACE reads through MiXCR, listing each CDR3 protein once. The table has about 620,000 distinct CDR3 sequences, around 52% seen once; the top ten hold approximately 12%. The sequenced sample was blood. This TCR was recovered from a woman aged 80 or over in good health.

The CDR3: CASSSPGQGYHEQFF. The CDR3 DNA is TGTGCCAGCAGTTCCCCGGGACAGGGATACCATGAGCAGTTCTTC. This chain connects TRBV2 to TRBJ2-1, with 9 bases aligning to TRBD1. CDR1 is SNHLY and CDR2 is FYNNEI in the germline V gene. The CDR3 extends over 15 amino acids. V was pared by 5 bases and J by 8 bases, with 10 bases of the junction left unmatched.